Presented here are 11 T cell receptor beta chains from one specimen sequenced in a study of T cell changes during pregnancy in multiple sclerosis. Only in-frame clones appear in the TCRdb table, and some are missing; sequencing was by immunoSEQ multiplex PCR. The sample carries roughly 79,000 clones, over 85% recorded once. The material was peripheral blood, obtained in the second trimester of pregnancy. The receptors here all came from a female donor in good health, enrolled as a control in a pregnancy study.

The chain links TRBV28 to TRBJ2-7, with 7 bases lining up with TRBD2. With V trimmed by 2 bases and J by 2 bases, 9 bases remained unmatched. Germline V gene sequence: CDR1 MDHEN, CDR2 SYDVKM. This CDR3 is built from 16 residues. The CDR3 coding sequence is TGTGCCAGCAGTTTAGGGGGGGGGAGGGGCACCTACGAGCAGTACTTC. This gives the protein CASSLGGGRGTYEQYF.

The V and J genes are TRBV5-8 and TRBJ1-2; D perhaps matches TRBD1 (6 bases). Trimming took off 0 bases at V and 8 bases at J, with 11 bases between the two ends. Germline values: CDR1 SGHTS, CDR2 YDEGEE. The CDR3 sequence is 13 residues long. The CDR3 is CASSLGQGIGYTF. The CDR3 DNA reads TGTGCCAGCAGCTTGGGTCAGGGGATAGGCTACACCTTC.

The rearrangement joins TRBV14 to TRBJ2-3; D is perhaps TRBD2 (5 bases). In germline, CDR1 is SGHDN, CDR2 FVKESK. Trimming removed 3 bases from V and 2 bases from J, with 15 bases in between. The CDR3 runs to 16 residues. The DNA of the CDR3 is TGTGCCAGCAGCCAGGAAGCGGCTGCTGACACAGATACGCAGTATTTT. Protein: CASSQEAAADTDTQYF. Using reference TRBV14 and TRBJ2-3 for the parts outside the CDR3, the full variable domain is EAGVTQFPSHSVIEKGQTVTLRCDPISGHDNLYWYRRVMGKEIKFLLHFVKESKQDESGMPNNRFLAERTGGTYSTLKVQPAELEDSGVYFCASSQEAAADTDTQYFGPGTRLTVL.

The chain carries TRBV7-9 and TRBJ2-1; D might be TRBD1 (5 bases). CDR1 SEHNR and CDR2 FQNEAQ come from the germline V gene (reference sequence). Trimming shortened V by 1 base and J by 2 bases, and 18 bases separated the two germline ends. The CDR3 is 18 amino acids. The CDR3 nucleotides read TGTGCCAGCAGCTTAGATGCGGCAGGGTCCTCCCCCTACAATGAGCAGTTCTTC. It codes for CASSLDAAGSSPYNEQFF.

The chain has TRBV2 and TRBJ1-5, with a weak D call TRBD1 (6 bases). CDR3 size: 16 residues. Trimming removed 6 bases from V and 0 bases from J, with 15 bases in between. In germline, CDR1 is SNHLY, CDR2 FYNNEI. CDR3 bases: TGTGCCAGCAGGCCGGACAGCTTTTATAGCAATCAGCCCCAGCATTTT. It encodes CASRPDSFYSNQPQHF.

The chain links TRBV10-3 to TRBJ1-2; maybe TRBD1 (6 bases). The CDR3 covers 13 residues. Per the germline V gene, CDR1 is ENHRY and CDR2 is SYGVKD. Trimming took 2 bases from V and 7 from J, leaving 11 bases between them. The CDR3 sequence: CAISEGQGTGYTF. The CDR3 bases are TGTGCCATCAGTGAGGGGCAGGGGACTGGCTACACCTTC.

In DNA form, the CDR3 reads TGTGCCAGCAGCCAAGGGACAGGGGGACCTAATGAAAAACTGTTTTTT. It encodes CASSQGTGGPNEKLFF. The chain carries TRBV4-2 and TRBJ1-4; 10 nucleotides agree with TRBD1. V trimming: 1 base; J trimming: 3 bases; junction bases outside the gene matches: 2. Germline-derived CDR1 and CDR2 are LGHNA and YNFKEQ. There are 16 residues in the CDR3.

Remarks on this clone: The same CDR3 also results from other DNA sequences found in this sample. The V call is TRBV5-4, the J call TRBJ2-7, with D maybe TRBD1 (6 bases). The CDR3 sequence is 13 residues long. Germline CDR1 reads SGHNT; CDR2 reads YYREEE (reference sequence). V gave up 0 bases and J gave up 4 bases, with 8 bases separating them. The chain's CDR3 is CASSLEQGYEQYF. The CDR3 DNA is TGTGCCAGCAGCTTGGAACAGGGTTACGAGCAGTACTTC. The variable domain in full, completed from reference TRBV5-4 and TRBJ2-7, reads ETGVTQSPTHLIKTRGQQVTLRCSSQSGHNTVSWYQQALGQGPQFIFQYYREEENGRGNFPPRFSGLQFPNYSSELNVNALELDDSALYLCASSLEQGYEQYFGPGTRLTVT.

The gene calls are TRBV11-3 and TRBJ2-5; 8 bases align to TRBD2. Trimming cost V 5 bases and J 2 bases; bases outside gene matches: 13. From germline, CDR1 is SGHNT and CDR2 YENEEA. This CDR3 comprises 17 residues. This CDR3 is CASSKRTGGGNQETQYF. The CDR3 DNA sequence: TGTGCCAGCAGCAAGAGGACGGGGGGGGGAAATCAAGAGACCCAGTACTTC.

This chain links TRBV9 with TRBJ1-2, with TRBD1 matching over 10 bases. The CDR3 is 14 residues long. Germline CDR1 reads SGDLS; CDR2 reads YYNGEE. J lost 4 bases, V lost 4 bases, and 4 bases had no gene match. This CDR3 is CASSLRDRGYGYTF. The DNA of the CDR3 is TGTGCCAGCAGCTTAAGGGACAGGGGCTATGGCTACACCTTC.

V and J are TRBV11-2 and TRBJ1-6, with TRBD1 identical over 7 bases. The germline gives CDR1 SGHAT, CDR2 FQNNGV. V lost 5 bases to trimming and J lost 9 bases; unmatched junction nucleotides: 10. CDR3 length: 15 residues. The CDR3 loop is CASSPGGTATSPLHF. Written as DNA, the CDR3 is TGTGCCAGCAGCCCTGGAGGGACAGCCACTTCACCCCTCCACTTT.